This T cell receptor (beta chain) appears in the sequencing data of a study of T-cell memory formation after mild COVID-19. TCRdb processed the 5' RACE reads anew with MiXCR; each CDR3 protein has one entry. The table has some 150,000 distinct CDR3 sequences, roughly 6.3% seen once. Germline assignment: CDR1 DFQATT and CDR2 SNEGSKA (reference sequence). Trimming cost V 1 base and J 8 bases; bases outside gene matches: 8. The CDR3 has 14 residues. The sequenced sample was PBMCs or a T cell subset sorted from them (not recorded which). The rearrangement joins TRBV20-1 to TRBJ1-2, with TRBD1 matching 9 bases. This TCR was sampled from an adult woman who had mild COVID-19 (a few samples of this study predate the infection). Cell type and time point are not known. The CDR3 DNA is TGCAGTGCTAGAGGGGACAGGGCGAGTTACGGCTACACCTTC. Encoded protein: CSARGDRASYGYTF.